The source of this T cell receptor (beta chain) is a study of blood T cells in healthy people across ages. Study overall: In model experiments, template switching was able to capture about one barcoded beta molecule for every two T cells that were present. Findings of the study overall: The fall in TCR beta diversity per million T cells was roughly linear with age. Not knowing donor CMV status may have confounded expanded clonotype changes.

This clonotype was observed a handful of times. Its target is not known. A J-beta primer mix and a sample-barcoded 5' primer were used in a second PCR of about 7 to 12 cycles. TCRdb fed the 5' RACE reads into MiXCR, producing one record per CDR3 protein. This table holds about 1.4 million distinct CDR3 sequences, 45% to 70% found once. The CDR3 extends over 13 amino acids. The ends were cut back, 3 bases at V and 7 bases at J, with 13 bases in the middle. From germline, CDR1 is SQVTM and CDR2 ANQGSEA. The genes are TRBV29-1 and TRBJ2-1; tentative D call: TRBD1 (5 bases). Sequencing was performed on blood. The source is a man between 18 and 35 years old in good health. In nucleotides, the CDR3 is TGCAGCGTTGACAGGGTATCCCAGAATGAGCAGTTCTTC. Translation: CSVDRVSQNEQFF.